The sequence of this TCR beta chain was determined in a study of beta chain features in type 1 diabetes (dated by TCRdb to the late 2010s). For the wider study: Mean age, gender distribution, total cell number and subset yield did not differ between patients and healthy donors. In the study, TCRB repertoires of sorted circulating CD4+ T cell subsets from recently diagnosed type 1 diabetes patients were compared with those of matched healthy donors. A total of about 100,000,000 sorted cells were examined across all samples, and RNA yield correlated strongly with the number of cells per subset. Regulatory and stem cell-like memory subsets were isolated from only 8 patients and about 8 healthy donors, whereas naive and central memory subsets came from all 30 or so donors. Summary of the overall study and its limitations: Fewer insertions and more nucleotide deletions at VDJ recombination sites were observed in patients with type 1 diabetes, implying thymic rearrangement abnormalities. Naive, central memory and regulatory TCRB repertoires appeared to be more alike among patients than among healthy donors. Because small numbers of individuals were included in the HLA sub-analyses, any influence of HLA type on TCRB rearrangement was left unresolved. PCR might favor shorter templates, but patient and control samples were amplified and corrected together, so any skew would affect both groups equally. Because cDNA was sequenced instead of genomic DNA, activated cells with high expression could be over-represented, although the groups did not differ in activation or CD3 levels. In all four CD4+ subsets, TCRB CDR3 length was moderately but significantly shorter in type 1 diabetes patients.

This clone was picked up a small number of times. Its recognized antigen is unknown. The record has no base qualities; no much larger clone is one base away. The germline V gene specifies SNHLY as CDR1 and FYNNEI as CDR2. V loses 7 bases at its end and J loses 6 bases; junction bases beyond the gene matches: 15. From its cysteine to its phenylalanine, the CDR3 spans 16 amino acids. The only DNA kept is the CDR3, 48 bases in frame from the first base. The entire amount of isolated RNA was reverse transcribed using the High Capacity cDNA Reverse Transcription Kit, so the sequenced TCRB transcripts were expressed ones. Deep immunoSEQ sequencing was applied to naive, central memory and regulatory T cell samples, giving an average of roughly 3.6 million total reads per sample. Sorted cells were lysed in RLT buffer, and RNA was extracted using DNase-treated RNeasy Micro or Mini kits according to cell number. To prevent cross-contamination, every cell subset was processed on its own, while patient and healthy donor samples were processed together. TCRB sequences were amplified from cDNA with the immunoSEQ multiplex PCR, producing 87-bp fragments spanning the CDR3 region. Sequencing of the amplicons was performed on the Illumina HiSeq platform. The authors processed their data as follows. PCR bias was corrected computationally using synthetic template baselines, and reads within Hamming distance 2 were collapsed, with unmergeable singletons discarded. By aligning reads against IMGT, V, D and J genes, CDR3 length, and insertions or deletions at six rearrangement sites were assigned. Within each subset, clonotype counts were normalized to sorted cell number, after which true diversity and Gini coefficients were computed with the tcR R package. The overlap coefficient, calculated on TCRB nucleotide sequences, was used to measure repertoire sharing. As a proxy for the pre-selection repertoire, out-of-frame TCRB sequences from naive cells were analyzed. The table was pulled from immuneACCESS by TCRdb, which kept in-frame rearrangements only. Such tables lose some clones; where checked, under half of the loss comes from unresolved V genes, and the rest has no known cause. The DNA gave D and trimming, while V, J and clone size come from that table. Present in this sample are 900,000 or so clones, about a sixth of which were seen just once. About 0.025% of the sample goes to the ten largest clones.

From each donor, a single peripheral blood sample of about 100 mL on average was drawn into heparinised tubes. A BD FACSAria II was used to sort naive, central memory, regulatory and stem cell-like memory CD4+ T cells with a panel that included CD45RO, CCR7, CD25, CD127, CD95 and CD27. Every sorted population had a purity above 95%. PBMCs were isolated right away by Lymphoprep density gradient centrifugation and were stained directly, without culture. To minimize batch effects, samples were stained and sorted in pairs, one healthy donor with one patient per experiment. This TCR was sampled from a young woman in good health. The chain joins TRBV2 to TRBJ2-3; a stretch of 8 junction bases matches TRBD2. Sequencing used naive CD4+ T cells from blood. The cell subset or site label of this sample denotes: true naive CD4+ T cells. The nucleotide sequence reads TGTGCCAGCACGTCGCCCTCGGGACTAGTTTTGGATACGCAGTATTTT. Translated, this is CASTSPSGLVLDTQYF.